Following are 27 T cell receptor beta chains from one sample sequenced in a study of cytomegalovirus exposure and HLA in healthy donors. The study ran its PCR with 60 Vbeta and 13 Jbeta primers. This table comes from immunoSEQ multiplex PCR, and its TCRdb copy is limited to in-frame clones, with some not included. Counted here are approximately 100,000 clones, about 68% occurring once; the ten biggest clones make up 3.8%. The sequenced material came from PBMCs. All receptors derive from a man in his thirties or forties in good health and CMV-seropositive.

The CDR3 loop is CASSAVPGQGPGSPLHF. The CDR3, as DNA: TGCGCCAGCAGCGCCGTCCCGGGACAGGGTCCGGGGTCACCCCTCCACTTT. The chain carries TRBV5-1 and TRBJ1-6; 9 bases line up with TRBD1. V lost 4 bases to trimming and J lost 10 bases; unmatched junction nucleotides: 15. The CDR3 runs to 17 residues. Per germline, CDR1 SGHRS and CDR2 YFSETQ.

The chain couples TRBV21-1 to TRBJ2-1; the table's D call, TRBD2, was not checked against the DNA. TRBV21-1 is a recognized pseudogene. The CDR3 extends over 14 amino acids. CDR3 sequence reads: CASSKGPGRDEQFF. The CDR3 DNA sequence: TGTGCCAGCAGCAAAGGCCCGGGGAGGGATGAGCAGTTCTTC.

V gene TRBV10-3 combines with J gene TRBJ1-1, with a possible D match to TRBD1 (6 bases). Germline V gene data show CDR1 as ENHRY and CDR2 as SYGVKD. The CDR3 is 13 residues long. The V gene lost 10 bases and the J gene lost 0 bases, with 12 bases spanning the gap. The CDR3 protein is CATAGAMNTEAFF. The DNA of the CDR3 is TGTGCCACGGCGGGGGCCATGAACACTGAAGCTTTCTTT.

V gene TRBV4-1 combines with J gene TRBJ1-2; D not certain. Germline assignment: CDR1 MGHRA and CDR2 YSYEKL. V lost 3 bases to trimming and J lost 3 bases, with 20 bases between them. The CDR3 is 17 amino acids. The DNA for the CDR3 is TGCGCCAGCAGCCATGGTGGGAGGGCCTCCACACACTATGGCTACACCTTC. Its protein is CASSHGGRASTHYGYTF.

This clone was observed a few times. This chain connects TRBV7-6 to TRBJ2-1; TRBD2 might be the D (5 bases). Trimming took off 1 base at V and 9 bases at J, with 7 bases between the two ends. Germline values: CDR1 SGHVS, CDR2 FNYEAQ. The CDR3 contains 12 residues. CDR3 nucleotide sequence: TGTGCCAGCAGCTTAGATGGGAGTGAGCAGTTCTTC. Translated: CASSLDGSEQFF.

The chain links TRBV9 to TRBJ1-5, with TRBD1 matching over 7 bases. The germline V gene encodes CDR1 SGDLS and CDR2 YYNGEE. The CDR3 has 14 amino acids. V dropped 3 bases and J dropped 4; count of bases not matched to a gene: 4. Here the CDR3 DNA reads TGTGCCAGCAGCGCCGGGACAGAGAATCAGCCCCAGCATTTT. Translated, it gives CASSAGTENQPQHF.

V gene TRBV29-1 combines with J gene TRBJ2-5; 9 bases map to TRBD2. The trim removed 7 bases at V and 2 bases at J, leaving 11 bases unmatched. The CDR3 totals 15 residues. Germline CDR1 and CDR2: SQVTM and ANQGSEA. CDR3 nucleotides: TGCAGCGCGGATCCTAGTAGCGGGAGTCAAGAGACCCAGTACTTC. It codes for CSADPSSGSQETQYF.

For this clone: At one end, the junction sequence differs from germline, possibly due to a read error. The chain carries TRBV7-7 and TRBJ2-1; tentatively, D is TRBD1 (6 bases). Germline CDR1 reads SSHAT; CDR2 reads FNYEAQ (reference sequence). This CDR3 is 16 amino acids long. The DNA of the CDR3 is TGTGCTAGCAGCCCTCAGGGGCAATTCTCCTACAATGAGCAGTTCTTC. Amino acid sequence: CASSPQGQFSYNEQFF.

This clone was detected once. The chain joins TRBV5-1 to TRBJ2-1; 15 bases are a match to TRBD2. The length of the CDR3 is 16 residues. J lost 8 bases, V lost 4 bases, and 7 bases had no gene match. Per the germline V gene, CDR1 is SGHRS and CDR2 is YFSETQ. In DNA, the CDR3 is TGCGCCAGCAGCCCCCGGACTAGCGGGGGGGTTGATGAGCAGTTCTTC. It codes for CASSPRTSGGVDEQFF.

This clone was recorded once. J is TRBJ2-5 and V is TRBV13; unclear D gene. Trimming removed 3 bases at V and 2 bases at J, with 16 bases between. Germline loops: CDR1 PRHDT, CDR2 FYEKMQ (reference sequence). The CDR3 is 16 amino acids. CDR3 in amino acids: CASSFTLVSAQETQYF. The CDR3 nucleotides read TGTGCCAGCAGCTTTACTCTAGTGTCAGCTCAAGAGACCCAGTACTTC.

The chain carries TRBV7-2 and TRBJ1-6, with D perhaps matching TRBD1 (6 bases). The CDR3 sequence is 14 residues long. Deletions cut 5 bases from V and 6 bases from J, with 11 bases between. Germline values: CDR1 SGHTA, CDR2 FQGNSA. CDR3 bases: TGTGCCAGCAGCCCCCGGACAGCTAATTCACCCCTCCACTTT. It specifies CASSPRTANSPLHF.

The V gene is TRBV11-2, the J gene TRBJ2-5, with D possibly being TRBD1 (6 bases). The assigned J gene may be wrong: the sequence end matches TRBJ2-7 better. The CDR3 totals 12 residues. Germline V lookup: CDR1 SGHAT, CDR2 FQNNGV. CDR3 DNA sequence: TGTGCCAGCAGACCGGACAGCTACGAGCAGTACTTC. Translating gives CASRPDSYEQYF.

CDR3: CASSPPGGPSYEQYF. DNA for the CDR3: TGTGCCAGCTCACCACCGGGAGGCCCTTCCTACGAGCAGTACTTC. The genes are TRBV18 and TRBJ2-7; maybe TRBD2 (6 bases). This CDR3 spans 15 amino acids. Germline values: CDR1 KGHSH, CDR2 LQKENI. V dropped 0 bases and J dropped 1 base, with 10 bases sitting between them.

The CDR3 here is CASSITGGNTGELFF. In DNA form, the CDR3 reads TGTGCCAGTAGTATTACGGGGGGCAACACCGGGGAGCTGTTTTTT. The V call is TRBV19, the J call TRBJ2-2; weak D call: TRBD2 (7 bases). The germline V gene has CDR1 LNHDA and CDR2 SQIVND (reference sequence). V was trimmed by 3 bases and J by 2 bases, leaving 10 bases between them. This CDR3 is 15 amino acids long.

This clone was seen a single time. The chain uses TRBV5-1 and TRBJ1-6, with D perhaps TRBD1 (6 bases). The germline V gene has CDR1 SGHRS and CDR2 YFSETQ. The CDR3 loop spans 14 amino acids. V lost 3 bases and J 7 bases, leaving 11 bases between the germline ends. The CDR3, as DNA: TGCGCCAGCAGCTCCCCTGACAGGAATTCACCCCTCCACTTT. Encoded protein: CASSSPDRNSPLHF.

The J gene is TRBJ1-5, the V gene TRBV6-6; weak D call: TRBD1 (6 bases). The CDR3 runs 14 residues. Between the trimmed V and J ends, which lost 5 bases and 7 bases, there was a span of 15 bases. CDR1 and CDR2 from the germline V gene are MNHNY and SVGAGI (reference sequence). The DNA for the CDR3 is TGTGCCAGCAGTGCAGGGGTCCTCAGCCAGCCCCAGCATTTT. Its protein is CASSAGVLSQPQHF.

The chain combines TRBV29-1 with TRBJ2-5, with 7 bases that match TRBD1. This CDR3 has 14 amino acids. Per germline, CDR1 SQVTM and CDR2 ANQGSEA. V was pared by 6 bases and J by 3 bases, with 10 bases of the junction left unmatched. CDR3 sequence (DNA): TGCAGCGTATCCGGGACAGTCAAAAAAGAGACCCAGTACTTC. Translated: CSVSGTVKKETQYF.

The rearrangement joins TRBV5-1 to TRBJ2-7; 8 positions match TRBD1. V gave up 7 bases and J gave up 4 bases; unmatched junction bases: 10. This CDR3 has 14 residues. Germline V gives CDR1 SGHRS, CDR2 YFSETQ. CDR3 DNA sequence: TGCGCCAGCCAACGTTCAGGGGGCAAGTACGAGCAGTACTTC. Translating it yields CASQRSGGKYEQYF. Full variable domain (rest looked up from reference TRBV5-1 and TRBJ2-7): KAGVTQTPRYLIKTRGQQVTLSCSPISGHRSVSWYQQTPGQGLQFLFEYFSETQRNKGNFPGRFSGRQFSNSRSEMNVSTLELGDSALYLCASQRSGGKYEQYFGPGTRLTVT.

This clone was detected only once. The CDR3 reads CASSEGGLEAFF. For the CDR3, the DNA is TGTGCCAGTAGTGAGGGCGGCTTAGAAGCTTTCTTT. The J gene is TRBJ1-1, the V gene TRBV19; D unclear. Per the germline V gene, CDR1 is LNHDA and CDR2 is SQIVND (reference sequence). V was trimmed by 5 bases and J by 8 bases, leaving 12 bases between them. The CDR3 runs 12 residues. Full variable domain (outside the CDR3, taken from reference TRBV19 and TRBJ1-1): DGGITQSPKYLFRKEGQNVTLSCEQNLNHDAMYWYRQDPGQGLRLIYYSQIVNDFQKGDIAEGYSVSREKKESFPLTVTSAQKNPTAFYLCASSEGGLEAFFGQGTRLTVV.

The chain combines TRBV10-1 with TRBJ2-4, with D tentatively TRBD2 (7 bases). Germline CDR1 is WNHNN and CDR2 is SYGVQD (reference sequence). Trimming cost V 0 bases and J 11 bases, with 14 bases left between them. This CDR3 is 14 amino acids long. The CDR3 sequence is CASSESGGRGVQYF. The CDR3 nucleotides read TGCGCCAGCAGTGAGTCGGGGGGCCGGGGGGTTCAGTACTTC.

The chain uses TRBV27 and TRBJ2-2; possibly TRBD1 for D (6 bases). Germline-derived CDR1 and CDR2 are MNHEY and SMNVEV (reference sequence). This CDR3 has 13 residues. The V gene lost 6 bases and the J gene lost 5 bases, with 10 bases spanning the gap. The CDR3 spells CASRLQGTGELFF. In DNA, the CDR3 is TGTGCCAGCAGGCTACAGGGAACCGGGGAGCTGTTTTTT.

This clone was seen a single time. The rearrangement links TRBV4-2 to TRBJ1-4, with D possibly being TRBD1 (6 bases). Germline CDR1 and CDR2: LGHNA and YNFKEQ. V gave up 6 bases and J gave up 4 bases, with 12 bases separating them. The CDR3 has 14 amino acids. The chain's CDR3 is CASRRGGLNEKLFF. Written as DNA, the CDR3 is TGTGCCAGCAGACGCGGGGGGCTTAATGAAAAACTGTTTTTT.

The rearrangement uses TRBV6-6 and TRBJ2-5; D might be TRBD2 (6 bases). From germline, CDR1 is MNHNY and CDR2 SVGAGI (reference sequence). CDR3 length: 15 amino acids. Trimming took 6 bases from V and 5 from J, leaving 19 bases between them. The CDR3 sequence: CASRPTRGEYETQYF. The CDR3 DNA follows: TGTGCCAGCAGGCCGACTCGCGGGGAGTACGAGACCCAGTACTTC.

This clone has just one count. The chain couples TRBV10-3 to TRBJ2-5, with 11 nucleotides matching TRBD2. Germline V gene data show CDR1 as ENHRY and CDR2 as SYGVKD. The CDR3 consists of 20 residues. J lost 4 bases, V lost 0 bases, and 16 bases had no gene match. The CDR3 DNA is TGTGCCATCAGTGAGTCGACACCCCGACTAGCGGGGACGGGGGCAGAGACCCAGTACTTC. It yields the protein CAISESTPRLAGTGAETQYF.

This chain links TRBV5-5 with TRBJ2-3, with 9 bases identical to TRBD2. The CDR3 contains 14 residues. In germline, CDR1 is SGHKS, CDR2 YYEKEE (reference sequence). V shed 9 bases and J 4 bases; nucleotides not matched to a gene: 9. CDR3 sequence (DNA): TGTGCCACCCTCTGGGGACTAGCATCAGATACGCAGTATTTT. It translates to CATLWGLASDTQYF. The full variable domain, rest sourced from reference TRBV5-5 and TRBJ2-3, is DAGVTQSPTHLIKTRGQQVTLRCSPISGHKSVSWYQQVLGQGPQFIFQYYEKEERGRGNFPDRFSARQFPNYSSELNVNALLLGDSALYLCATLWGLASDTQYFGPGTRLTVL.

The chain links TRBV5-4 to TRBJ1-2; D might be TRBD1 (5 bases). Trimming pared 4 bases from V and 6 bases from J, leaving 22 bases between. Germline CDR1 is SGHNT and CDR2 is YYREEE (reference sequence). The CDR3 loop spans 16 amino acids. CDR3 sequence reads: CASSPGAFTLGDGYTF. CDR3 coding DNA: TGTGCCAGCAGCCCTGGCGCCTTTACCCTAGGGGATGGCTACACCTTC.

The chain couples TRBV27 to TRBJ2-7, with D unresolved. The CDR3 extends over 13 amino acids. Per germline, CDR1 MNHEY and CDR2 SMNVEV (reference sequence). Deletions cut 3 bases from V and 3 bases from J, with 9 bases between. CDR3 in amino acids: CASSLTPNYEQYF. The DNA of the CDR3 is TGTGCCAGCAGTTTGACACCAAACTACGAGCAGTACTTC.